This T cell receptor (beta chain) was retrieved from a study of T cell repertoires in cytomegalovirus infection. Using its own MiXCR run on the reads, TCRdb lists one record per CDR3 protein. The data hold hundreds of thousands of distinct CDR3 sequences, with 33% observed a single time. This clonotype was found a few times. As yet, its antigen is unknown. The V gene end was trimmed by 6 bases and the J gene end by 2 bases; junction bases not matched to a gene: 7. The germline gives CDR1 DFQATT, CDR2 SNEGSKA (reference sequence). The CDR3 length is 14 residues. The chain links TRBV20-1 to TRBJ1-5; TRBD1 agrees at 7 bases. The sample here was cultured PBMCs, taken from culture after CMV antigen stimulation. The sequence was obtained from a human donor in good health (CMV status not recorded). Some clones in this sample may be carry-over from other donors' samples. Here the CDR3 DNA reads TGCAGTGCAACTAGTACAGGGGGCAATCAGCCCCAGCATTTT. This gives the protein CSATSTGGNQPQHF.